This T cell receptor beta chain originates from a study of prognosis after radiotherapy for stage I lung cancer. Background on the study: 13 men and 6 or 7 women, aged about 50 to 95 and with a median age of approximately 70 years, made up the patients. With stereotactic body radiotherapy, no patient received any concurrent therapy.

Two rounds of multiplex PCR amplified TCR beta CDR3 from genomic DNA. Primers specific to each TRBV and TRBJ gene drove first-round PCR. TCRdb fed the multiplex PCR reads into MiXCR, producing one record per CDR3 protein. This repertoire shows about 59,000 distinct CDR3 sequences, 26% found once; its top ten account for around 8%. With respect to this clonotype: It is unclear where the CDR3 begins or ends on the DNA, so no DNA is shown, and the CDR3 is as TCRdb lists it.

Germline V lookup: CDR1 SGHTA, CDR2 FQGNSA. The CDR3 region is 20 residues in length, termini included. The receptor comes from a donor aged 50 or older with non-small cell lung cancer. The input for sequencing was PBMCs, taken before or after stereotactic body radiation therapy (not recorded which). V gene TRBV7-2 combines with J gene TRBJ2-7; the DNA was not compared with TRBD2, the D call given in the table. CDR3 region: CASSFYICSTGTADPYEQYF.